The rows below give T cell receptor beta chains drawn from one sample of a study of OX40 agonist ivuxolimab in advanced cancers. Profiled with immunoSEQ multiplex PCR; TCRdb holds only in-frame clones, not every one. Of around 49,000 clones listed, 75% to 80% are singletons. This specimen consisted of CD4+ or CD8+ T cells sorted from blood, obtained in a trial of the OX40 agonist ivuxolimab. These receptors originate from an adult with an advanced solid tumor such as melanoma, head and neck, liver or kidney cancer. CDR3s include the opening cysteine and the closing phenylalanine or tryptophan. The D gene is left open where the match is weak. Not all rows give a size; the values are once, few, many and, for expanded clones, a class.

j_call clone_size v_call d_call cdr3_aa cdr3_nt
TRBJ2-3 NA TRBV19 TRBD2 CASIRAGGPTDTQYF TGTGCCAGTATCCGAGCGGGAGGGCCCACAGATACGCAGTATTTT
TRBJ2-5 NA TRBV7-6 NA CASSLVWEETQYF TGTGCCAGCAGCTTAGTTTGGGAAGAGACCCAGTACTTC
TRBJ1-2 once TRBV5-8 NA CASSQERSGAYGYTF TGCGCCAGCAGCCAAGAAAGGTCAGGGGCCTATGGCTACACCTTC
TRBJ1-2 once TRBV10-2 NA CASSDRSYGYTF TGCGCCAGCAGTGACAGGAGCTATGGCTACACCTTC
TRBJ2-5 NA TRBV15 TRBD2 CATSRELAPQETQYF TGTGCCACCAGCAGAGAACTAGCGCCTCAAGAGACCCAGTACTTC
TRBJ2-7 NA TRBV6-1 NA CASSGVERVYSYEQYF TGTGCCAGCAGTGGGGTAGAACGGGTCTATTCCTACGAGCAGTACTTC
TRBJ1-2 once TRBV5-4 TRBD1 CASSLWVTGEGYTF TGTGCCAGCAGCTTGTGGGTCACAGGGGAGGGCTACACCTTC
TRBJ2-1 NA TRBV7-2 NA CASSPPGWTDNEQFF TGTGCCAGCAGCCCACCCGGTTGGACGGACAATGAGCAGTTCTTC
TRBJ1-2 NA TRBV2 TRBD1 CASRFGGTDYGYTF TGTGCCAGCAGGTTTGGCGGGACAGACTATGGCTACACCTTC
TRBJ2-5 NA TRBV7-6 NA CASKTRGDETQYF TGTGCCAGCAAGACCCGGGGTGATGAGACCCAGTACTTC
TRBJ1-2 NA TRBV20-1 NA CSATDSYGYTF TGCAGTGCTACGGACAGCTATGGCTACACCTTC
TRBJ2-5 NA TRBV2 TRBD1 CASWGDRRETQYF TGTGCCAGCTGGGGGGACAGGAGGGAGACCCAGTACTTC
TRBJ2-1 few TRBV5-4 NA CASALGREGDNEQFF TGTGCCAGCGCCTTGGGGCGGGAAGGGGACAATGAGCAGTTCTTC
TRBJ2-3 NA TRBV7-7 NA CASSADPTADTQYF TGTGCCAGCAGCGCAGACCCGACGGCAGATACGCAGTATTTT
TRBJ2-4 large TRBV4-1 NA CASSQGPVLGGKNIQYF TGCGCCAGCAGCCAAGGACCCGTACTCGGGGGCAAAAACATTCAGTACTTC
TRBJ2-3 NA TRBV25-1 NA CASRIGARDTQYF TGTGCCAGCAGAATCGGGGCAAGAGATACGCAGTATTTT
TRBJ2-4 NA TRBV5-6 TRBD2 CASSSLAGLAKNIQYF TGTGCCAGCAGCTCGCTAGCGGGCCTAGCCAAAAACATTCAGTACTTC
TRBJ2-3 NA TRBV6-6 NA CASSYLSDTQYF TGTGCCAGCAGTTACTTATCTGATACGCAGTATTTT
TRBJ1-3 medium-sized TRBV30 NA CAWSVSGRNTIYF TGTGCCTGGAGTGTGTCAGGGAGAAACACCATATATTTT
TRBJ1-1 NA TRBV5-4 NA CASSLGGARSTEAFF TGTGCCAGCAGCTTGGGGGGGGCGCGGAGCACTGAAGCTTTCTTT
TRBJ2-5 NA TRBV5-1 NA CASSLEVVPAYF TGCGCCAGCAGCTTGGAAGTAGTTCCGGCGTACTTC
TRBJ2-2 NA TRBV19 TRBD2 CARLAGNTGELFF TGTGCCAGACTAGCGGGGAACACCGGGGAGCTGTTTTTT
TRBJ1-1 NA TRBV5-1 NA CASSSGGGGTEAFF TGCGCCAGCAGCTCAGGTGGCGGAGGCACTGAAGCTTTCTTT
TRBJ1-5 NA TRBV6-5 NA CASRSDSYQPQHF TGTGCCAGCAGATCGGACAGTTATCAGCCCCAGCATTTT
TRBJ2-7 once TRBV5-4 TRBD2 CASSLLAGAYEQYF TGTGCCAGCAGCTTACTAGCGGGAGCCTACGAGCAGTACTTC
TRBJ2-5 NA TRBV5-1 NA CASSLPSPTGEQYF TGCGCCAGCAGCTTGCCTAGCCCCACGGGGGAGCAGTACTTC
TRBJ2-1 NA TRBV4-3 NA CASSQEVGNEQFF TGCGCCAGCAGCCAAGAGGTCGGCAATGAGCAGTTCTTC
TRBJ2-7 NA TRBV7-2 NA CASSFQRGKEVEQYF TGTGCCAGCAGCTTCCAGAGGGGAAAGGAGGTCGAGCAGTACTTC
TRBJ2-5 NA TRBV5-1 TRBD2 CASSPGGPATQYF TGCGCCAGCAGCCCGGGAGGGCCGGCGACCCAGTACTTC
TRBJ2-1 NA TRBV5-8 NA CASSSGSGPYNEQFF TGTGCCAGCAGCTCGGGGAGCGGACCTTACAATGAGCAGTTCTTC
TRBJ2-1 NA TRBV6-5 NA CASSYYPGAEQFF TGTGCCAGCAGTTATTATCCGGGAGCTGAGCAGTTCTTC
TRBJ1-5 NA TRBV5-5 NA CASSPGGGAGQPQHF TGTGCCAGCAGCCCGGGAGGGGGGGCAGGTCAGCCCCAGCATTTT
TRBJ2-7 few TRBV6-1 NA CASTDLGRNYEQYF TGTGCCAGCACAGACTTGGGACGGAACTACGAGCAGTACTTC
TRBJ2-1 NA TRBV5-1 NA CASRGGMERSTWNEQFF TGCGCCAGCAGGGGGGGAATGGAGCGGTCCACGTGGAATGAGCAGTTCTTC
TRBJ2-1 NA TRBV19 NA CASSHGPPEQFF TGTGCCAGTAGTCACGGTCCCCCGGAGCAGTTCTTC
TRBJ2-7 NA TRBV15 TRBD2 CATSRDWGGQYEQYF TGTGCCACCAGCAGAGACTGGGGGGGTCAGTACGAGCAGTACTTC